This T cell receptor beta chain was captured in a study of blood T cell repertoires in COVID-19. Study-level information: COVID-19 samples collected from the United States, Italy and Spain covered acute and convalescent phases.

V dropped 3 bases and J dropped 7 bases, with 7 bases sitting between them. The CDR3 length is 11 residues. The protocol was immunoSEQ multiplex PCR, while the TCRdb copy is restricted to in-frame clones and leaves out a portion. The data hold 150,000 or so clones, with around nine tenths observed a single time. The gene calls are TRBV12-3 or TRBV12-4 and TRBJ2-7; D not resolved. Sequenced: PBMCs or T cells enriched from blood (not recorded which). The sequence was obtained from a woman aged 25 to 39 with acute COVID-19. The CDR3 region is CASSLSFEQYF. The CDR3 coding sequence is TGTGCCAGCAGTTTGTCCTTTGAGCAGTACTTC.